Here is one TCR beta chain with its context. The sample is drawn from a study of blood T cell repertoires in COVID-19. Background on the study: Some COVID-19 samples were acute and others convalescent; all came from the United States, Italy and Spain.

Germline CDR1 is SGHTS and CDR2 is YDEGEE. Losses at the gene ends were 4 bases for V and 2 bases for J; bases not matched to a gene: 10. The CDR3 totals 16 residues. While infection was still active, Seattle patients were enrolled and then followed longitudinally. Clones were sequenced by immunoSEQ multiplex PCR, and TCRdb holds only the in-frame ones, with some missing. Of over 150,000 clones listed, roughly 84% were seen once; the top ten hold about an eighth. Material for sequencing was peripheral blood. The receptor's source is a woman aged 55-75 years with COVID-19, enrolled during active disease. The gene calls are TRBV5-8 and TRBJ1-1; 8 bases are a match to TRBD1. The CDR3 region is CASSPGQGILNTEAFF. Here the CDR3 DNA reads TGTGCCAGCAGCCCTGGACAGGGAATCTTAAACACTGAAGCTTTCTTT.